This T cell receptor (beta chain) was identified during a study of T cells in Graves' hyperthyroidism and ophthalmopathy. Study observations and caveats: Expanded thyroid clonotypes (above 0.001) were mostly also found in blood. Ophthalmopathy cases were set apart from stable hyperthyroidism by a 13 V-J model.

From RNA transcripts, TCR beta CDR3 regions were amplified. Using the HTBI primer set, a first-round RT-PCR was run on the TCR CDR3. TCRdb itself ran the multiplex PCR reads through MiXCR, one entry per CDR3 protein. The data show 450,000 to 650,000 distinct CDR3 sequences, roughly a sixth seen once. This clonotype occurred many times. Antigen unknown. V shed 5 bases and J 1 base; nucleotides not matched to a gene: 9. CDR1 is MDHEN, CDR2 SYDVKM, per germline. The CDR3 has 16 amino acids. Not enrolled were patients with uncontrolled infection, other autoimmune disease, pregnancy or lactation. PBMCs were obtained from approximately 10 ml fresh peripheral blood.

This chain uses TRBV28 with TRBJ1-2; 8 bases map to TRBD1. Sequenced sample: blood. The TCR originated in a young woman with Graves' ophthalmopathy. In nucleotides, the CDR3 is TGTGCCAGCAGTCCTGTTGGACAGGGTAATAACTATGGCTACACCTTC. Encoded protein: CASSPVGQGNNYGYTF.